This TCR beta chain was identified during a study of cytomegalovirus exposure and HLA in healthy donors. Study as a whole: Unique TCRs from HLA-typed donors, approximately 80 million of them, were held in an early data release.

This CDR3 is built from 14 residues. V was pared by 5 bases and J by 0 bases, with 10 bases between. Germline CDR1 and CDR2: LNHNV and YYDKDF (reference sequence). At collection, donors were nominally healthy, but unrecorded immune exposures were probable. General study results and limits: Immune exposure data for these donors was limited to CMV serostatus.

Regarding this clone: The antigen is unknown.

It was with 60 Vbeta and 13 Jbeta primers that the PCR ran. Produced via immunoSEQ multiplex PCR; TCRdb's table is partial and in-frame only. Recorded for this sample: 120,000 or so clones. This clonotype was obtained from a man between 18 and 35 years old in good health and CMV-seronegative. The sequencing sample was made of PBMCs. The chain couples TRBV15 to TRBJ1-1, with D possibly TRBD1 on 5 matching bases. The CDR3 DNA follows: TGTGCCACCAGCGCTAGGGGCATGAACACTGAAGCTTTCTTT. It encodes CATSARGMNTEAFF.